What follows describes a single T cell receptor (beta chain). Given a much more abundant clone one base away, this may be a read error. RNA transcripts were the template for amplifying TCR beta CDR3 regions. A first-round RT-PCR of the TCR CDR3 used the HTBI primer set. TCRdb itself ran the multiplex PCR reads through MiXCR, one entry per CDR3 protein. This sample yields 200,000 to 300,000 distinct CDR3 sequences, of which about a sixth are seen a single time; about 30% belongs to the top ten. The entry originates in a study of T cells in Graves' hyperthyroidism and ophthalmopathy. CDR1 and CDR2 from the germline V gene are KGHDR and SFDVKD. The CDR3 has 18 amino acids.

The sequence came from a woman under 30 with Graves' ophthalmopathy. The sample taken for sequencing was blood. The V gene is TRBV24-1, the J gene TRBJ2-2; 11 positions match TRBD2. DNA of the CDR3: TGTGCCACCAGTGATTTTCCGACTAGCGGGGCGAACACCAGGGAGCTGTTTTTT. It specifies CATSDFPTSGANTRELFF.